This TCR beta chain was obtained from a study of blood T cell repertoires in COVID-19. Germline CDR1 SGHTA, CDR2 FQGNSA. CDR3 length: 13 residues. V was cut by 5 bases and J by 5 bases, with 10 bases left in between. Using immunoSEQ multiplex PCR, the repertoire was profiled, and TCRdb retains in-frame clones only, with some absent. Among about 56,000 clones listed, roughly nine tenths were seen once. One Seattle source followed patients from active infection through their disease course. The V call is TRBV7-2, the J call TRBJ1-5; D not resolved. Sequenced sample: peripheral blood. The TCR comes from an older woman with COVID-19, enrolled during active disease. CDR3 loop: CASSKNADQPQHF. The CDR3 nucleotides are TGTGCCAGCAGCAAAAACGCAGATCAGCCCCAGCATTTT.